Sequencing of this TCR beta chain was carried out in a study of siplizumab effects on memory and regulatory T cells. There are 15 residues in the CDR3. J was trimmed by 8 bases and V by 5 bases; bases with no gene match: 10. Germline V gene data show CDR1 as LNHDA and CDR2 as SQIVND (reference sequence). Study-wide points: Naive T cells seemed more diverse than memory cells and seemed major alloresponse contributors. Tregs proliferating in siplizumab cultures lacked confirmation of their suppressive function.

Note on this clone: Its antigen is as yet unknown.

The assay was immunoSEQ multiplex PCR, and TCRdb's table has in-frame clones only and misses some. Among approximately 75,000 clones listed, 93% were seen once. The chain uses TRBV19 and TRBJ2-1, with 9 bases aligning to TRBD2. The sequenced material came from CD8+ T cells sorted from blood. The clonotype originates from a human donor in good health. CDR3: CASSPDGGGADEQFF. In DNA form, the CDR3 reads TGTGCCAGTAGTCCCGACGGCGGGGGGGCCGATGAGCAGTTCTTC.